This TCR beta chain was sequenced for a study of blood T cell repertoires in COVID-19. Details on this clone: A much larger clone lies one base from this, so it may be a read error.

As handled by the study authors: The authors estimated nucleated cell counts from reference gene primer amplification. TCRdb's table, derived via immunoSEQ multiplex PCR, lists solely in-frame clones and lacks some. D and trimming come from the DNA, and the V and J calls and clone size come from that table. This sample yields 150,000 to 200,000 clones, of which about 74% are seen a single time; roughly 8.3% belongs to the top ten. Germline-derived CDR1 and CDR2 are SGHTA and FQGNSA. With V trimmed by 4 bases and J by 11 bases, 10 bases remained unmatched. The CDR3 contains 14 residues. This receptor was obtained from a man aged 55-75 years with acute or convalescent COVID-19. This rearrangement joins TRBV7-2 to TRBJ2-3; 9 nucleotides align to TRBD2. The sequencing input was peripheral blood. The CDR3 sequence is CASSYLRSGGLQYF. DNA for the CDR3: TGTGCCAGCAGCTACCTCCGTAGCGGGGGCCTGCAGTATTTT. The whole variable domain, remainder taken from reference TRBV7-2 and TRBJ2-3, is GAGVSQSPSNKVTEKGKDVELRCDPISGHTALYWYRQSLGQGLEFLIYFQGNSAPDKSGLPSDRFSAERTGGSVSTLTIQRTQQEDSAVYLCASSYLRSGGLQYFGPGTRLTVL.